A selection of T cell receptor beta chains follows, all from one sample in a study of blood T cell repertoires in COVID-19. TCRdb's table, derived via immunoSEQ multiplex PCR, lists solely in-frame clones and lacks some. This table has over 350,000 clones, around 88% appearing once. What was sequenced was peripheral blood. These receptors were collected from a woman aged 25 to 45 with acute or convalescent COVID-19. The CDR3 runs from the conserved cysteine through the conserved F or W. Fields, in order: J gene, V gene, clone size, D gene, CDR3 DNA, CDR3 protein. The D gene is left open where the match is weak. The size field is filled for only some rows; it gives once, few, many or a size class.

j_call: TRBJ1-1; v_call: TRBV5-5; clone_size: NA; d_call: NA; cdr3_nt: TGTGCCAGCAGCTTTAGCCGGGTCACTGAAGCTTTCTTT; cdr3_aa: CASSFSRVTEAFF
j_call: TRBJ2-1; v_call: TRBV6-1; clone_size: NA; d_call: TRBD2; cdr3_nt: TGTGCCAGCAGTGAACGCTGGACTAGCGGGGGAGGCAATGAGCAGTTCTTC; cdr3_aa: CASSERWTSGGGNEQFF
j_call: TRBJ1-1; v_call: TRBV7-9; clone_size: NA; d_call: NA; cdr3_nt: TGTGCCAGCACCCCACGCGGGACGACCACTGAAGCTTTCTTT; cdr3_aa: CASTPRGTTTEAFF
j_call: TRBJ2-1; v_call: TRBV9; clone_size: NA; d_call: TRBD2; cdr3_nt: TGTGCCAGCAGCCTCATTCGCGGGGGGGCCGGGGAGCAGTTCTTC; cdr3_aa: CASSLIRGGAGEQFF
j_call: TRBJ2-7; v_call: TRBV5-1; clone_size: NA; d_call: NA; cdr3_nt: TGCGCCAGCAGCTGGGGGACAATCACCTACGAGCAGTACTTC; cdr3_aa: CASSWGTITYEQYF
j_call: TRBJ1-1; v_call: TRBV13; clone_size: NA; d_call: NA; cdr3_nt: TGTGCCAGCAGATTCGGCACTCTCAGCGGGACTGAAGCTTTCTTT; cdr3_aa: CASRFGTLSGTEAFF
j_call: TRBJ1-1; v_call: TRBV11-1; clone_size: NA; d_call: TRBD1; cdr3_nt: TGTGCCAGCACTAAACAGGGGGTGCGAACTGAAGCTTTCTTT; cdr3_aa: CASTKQGVRTEAFF
j_call: TRBJ2-1; v_call: TRBV5-6; clone_size: NA; d_call: NA; cdr3_nt: TGTGCCAGCCTTAAGGGTAGGACACTCTCCTACAATGAGCAGTTCTTC; cdr3_aa: CASLKGRTLSYNEQFF
j_call: TRBJ2-3; v_call: TRBV29-1; clone_size: NA; d_call: NA; cdr3_nt: TGCAGCGTTTGGGCGGGGGATACGCAGTATTTT; cdr3_aa: CSVWAGDTQYF
j_call: TRBJ1-6; v_call: TRBV6-1; clone_size: NA; d_call: TRBD1; cdr3_nt: TGTGCCAGCAGTGCCTACTGGACAGGACTTCGTTCACCCCTCCACTTT; cdr3_aa: CASSAYWTGLRSPLHF
j_call: TRBJ2-1; v_call: TRBV4-2; clone_size: NA; d_call: TRBD2; cdr3_nt: TGTGCCAGCAGCCCGGGACTAGCGGGGGGCCATGCCTACAATGAGCAGTTCTTC; cdr3_aa: CASSPGLAGGHAYNEQFF
j_call: TRBJ1-2; v_call: TRBV6-5; clone_size: NA; d_call: TRBD1; cdr3_nt: TGTGCCAGCAGTCGGGACAGCACTAACTATGGCTACACCTTC; cdr3_aa: CASSRDSTNYGYTF
j_call: TRBJ1-1; v_call: TRBV5-4; clone_size: once; d_call: NA; cdr3_nt: TGTGCCAGCAGCTTGGGGGGCAGAAACACTGAAGCTTTCTTT; cdr3_aa: CASSLGGRNTEAFF
j_call: TRBJ2-2; v_call: TRBV12-3/TRBV12-4; clone_size: NA; d_call: TRBD2; cdr3_nt: TGTGCCAGCAGTTGGGGGGGAATGGGGGAGCTGTTTTTT; cdr3_aa: CASSWGGMGELFF
j_call: TRBJ2-3; v_call: TRBV6-1; clone_size: NA; d_call: TRBD2; cdr3_nt: TGTGCCAGCAGTGAACCGGGGAGGGGCTCAGGAGATACGCAGTATTTT; cdr3_aa: CASSEPGRGSGDTQYF
j_call: TRBJ2-1; v_call: TRBV28; clone_size: NA; d_call: NA; cdr3_nt: TGTGCCAGCAGTTTATCAGGTAGCTCCTACAATGAGCAGTTCTTC; cdr3_aa: CASSLSGSSYNEQFF
j_call: TRBJ2-4; v_call: TRBV30; clone_size: NA; d_call: NA; cdr3_nt: TGTGCCTGGAGTGTAGGGGGGGTTGCGTCCAAAAACATTCAGTACTTC; cdr3_aa: CAWSVGGVASKNIQYF
j_call: TRBJ2-7; v_call: TRBV29-1; clone_size: NA; d_call: TRBD1; cdr3_nt: TGCAGCGTCACCCGTGACAGGGGCCCGAATTACGAGCAGTACTTC; cdr3_aa: CSVTRDRGPNYEQYF
j_call: TRBJ2-5; v_call: TRBV9; clone_size: NA; d_call: NA; cdr3_nt: TGTGCCAGCAGCGTAGTCGGCCTAGAGGGGACCCAGTACTTC; cdr3_aa: CASSVVGLEGTQYF
j_call: TRBJ2-5; v_call: TRBV18; clone_size: NA; d_call: TRBD2; cdr3_nt: TGTGCCAGCTCCACGCGGCGGGGGGACCAAGAGACCCAGTACTTC; cdr3_aa: CASSTRRGDQETQYF
j_call: TRBJ2-7; v_call: TRBV30; clone_size: NA; d_call: NA; cdr3_nt: TGTGCCTGGAGTACCCAAGGACAGACCTACGAGCAGTACTTC; cdr3_aa: CAWSTQGQTYEQYF
j_call: TRBJ2-1; v_call: TRBV12-3/TRBV12-4; clone_size: NA; d_call: NA; cdr3_nt: TGTGCCAGCAGTTATAATCTCTACAATGAGCAGTTCTTC; cdr3_aa: CASSYNLYNEQFF
j_call: TRBJ2-3; v_call: TRBV19; clone_size: NA; d_call: NA; cdr3_nt: TGTGCCAGTAGTATACAGGGGTCTGGCACAGATACGCAGTATTTT; cdr3_aa: CASSIQGSGTDTQYF
j_call: TRBJ2-5; v_call: TRBV5-5; clone_size: NA; d_call: NA; cdr3_nt: TGTGCCAGCAGGGGGCGCTTCCAAGAGACCCAGTACTTC; cdr3_aa: CASRGRFQETQYF
j_call: TRBJ2-3; v_call: TRBV3-1/TRBV3-2; clone_size: NA; d_call: TRBD1; cdr3_nt: TGTGCCAGCAGCCTAACCGGACAGGGCAGCACAGATACGCAGTATTTT; cdr3_aa: CASSLTGQGSTDTQYF
j_call: TRBJ2-1; v_call: TRBV9; clone_size: NA; d_call: TRBD1; cdr3_nt: TGTGCCAGCAGCGCCGGGACAGGGGTGGACAATGAGCAGTTCTTC; cdr3_aa: CASSAGTGVDNEQFF
j_call: TRBJ1-1; v_call: TRBV29-1; clone_size: NA; d_call: NA; cdr3_nt: TGCAGCGTTGTATCGGGGGGCGCAGGGACTGAAGCTTTCTTT; cdr3_aa: CSVVSGGAGTEAFF
j_call: TRBJ1-2; v_call: TRBV20-1; clone_size: NA; d_call: NA; cdr3_nt: TGCAGTGCTAGTAATACAGGGAGAATTTCCTATGGCTACACCTTC; cdr3_aa: CSASNTGRISYGYTF
j_call: TRBJ2-7; v_call: TRBV6-2/TRBV6-3; clone_size: once; d_call: NA; cdr3_nt: TGTGCCAGCAGTTACGCCGGGGGGCCTTATGAGCAGTACTTC; cdr3_aa: CASSYAGGPYEQYF
j_call: TRBJ2-3; v_call: TRBV9; clone_size: NA; d_call: TRBD2; cdr3_nt: TGTGCCAGCCGCCCCCCCGGGGGGGCCGCAGATACGCAGTATTTT; cdr3_aa: CASRPPGGAADTQYF
j_call: TRBJ1-4; v_call: TRBV6-5; clone_size: NA; d_call: NA; cdr3_nt: TGTGCCACCGGCGGAGCAGCTCTGAATGAAAAACTGTTTTTT; cdr3_aa: CATGGAALNEKLFF
j_call: TRBJ2-5; v_call: TRBV11-2; clone_size: NA; d_call: NA; cdr3_nt: TGTGCCAGCAGCTTTGAGGGGGGGGTCCAAGAGACCCAGTACTTC; cdr3_aa: CASSFEGGVQETQYF
j_call: TRBJ2-1; v_call: TRBV5-5; clone_size: NA; d_call: NA; cdr3_nt: TGTGCCAGCAGCTTGCGCACAGGGAACTACAATGAGCAGTTCTTC; cdr3_aa: CASSLRTGNYNEQFF
j_call: TRBJ1-4; v_call: TRBV28; clone_size: NA; d_call: NA; cdr3_nt: TGTGCCAGCAGCCTTCTATCCGCAACTAATGAAAAACTGTTTTTT; cdr3_aa: CASSLLSATNEKLFF
j_call: TRBJ1-2; v_call: TRBV28; clone_size: NA; d_call: NA; cdr3_nt: TGTGCCAGCAGACTACAGGGCGGTAACTATGGCTACACCTTC; cdr3_aa: CASRLQGGNYGYTF
j_call: TRBJ1-1; v_call: TRBV6-5; clone_size: NA; d_call: NA; cdr3_nt: TGTGCCAGCACCTCTGAGGGCGGGATGAACACTGAAGCTTTCTTT; cdr3_aa: CASTSEGGMNTEAFF
j_call: TRBJ2-7; v_call: TRBV6-1; clone_size: NA; d_call: NA; cdr3_nt: TGTGCCAGCAGTGAAGGGACAGTACCTAGCTCCTACGAGCAGTACTTC; cdr3_aa: CASSEGTVPSSYEQYF
j_call: TRBJ1-5; v_call: TRBV4-1; clone_size: NA; d_call: TRBD1; cdr3_nt: TGCGCCAGCAGCCAATGGCAGGGGGATCAGCCCCAGCATTTT; cdr3_aa: CASSQWQGDQPQHF